The T cell receptor beta chain described here comes from a study of blood T cell repertoires in COVID-19. The wider study: COVID-19 samples collected from the United States, Italy and Spain covered acute and convalescent phases. Nucleic acid was either cDNA or gDNA, and it came from T cells, B-cell-depleted T cells, or PBMCs.

The data were produced by immunoSEQ multiplex PCR, yet TCRdb's version contains in-frame clones alone and is incomplete. The repertoire consists of some 150,000 clones, with roughly 84% occurring once and the leading ten covering 13% to 15%. CDR3 length equals 15 residues. Germline V lookup: CDR1 MNHEY, CDR2 SVGAGI. With 3 bases clipped from V and 0 bases from J, the junction kept 2 bases outside the gene matches. The sequencing sample was made of peripheral blood. The origin of this receptor is an older woman with COVID-19, enrolled during active disease. The rearrangement uses TRBV6-5 and TRBJ1-3; 7 bases fit TRBD1. DNA of the CDR3: TGTGCCAGCAGTTATTGGACAGGCTCTGGAAACACCATATATTTT. As protein: CASSYWTGSGNTIYF.